The present T cell receptor (beta chain) was sequenced within a study of cytomegalovirus exposure and HLA in healthy donors. The wider study: It was reported in a later analysis that the same platform had been used for the 120 or so validation repertoires as for the 550 to 700 first-cohort repertoires.

Only in-frame clones appear in the TCRdb table, and some are missing; sequencing was by immunoSEQ multiplex PCR. This sample has 65,000 to 80,000 clones, with over 85% found just once. Study results and limitations: Most TCR sequences were rare, but some public TCRs occurred in many donors. Overall, 164 TCR beta chains were annotated as cytomegalovirus-associated.

On this clone: The antigen is unknown.

The CDR3 extends over 15 amino acids. Looked up from germline, CDR1 is SGHRS and CDR2 is YFSETQ. V was shortened by 0 bases and J by 0 bases, with 9 bases between the two germline ends. The chain carries TRBV5-1 and TRBJ1-1; D might be TRBD1 (5 bases). The sequenced sample consisted of PBMCs. The receptor comes from a woman aged 18-29 years in good health and CMV-seronegative. In DNA form, the CDR3 reads TGCGCCAGCAGCTTGGTAGCAGGGATGAACACTGAAGCTTTCTTT. This sequence encodes CASSLVAGMNTEAFF.